Following are 7 T cell receptor beta chains from one sample sequenced in a study of a mutant IDH1 vaccine in newly diagnosed glioma (dated by TCRdb to 2020 to 2022). The time point label on this specimen signifies: week 11, during vaccination. A 20-mer mutant IDH1 peptide at 300 micrograms in Montanide made up each vaccine dose, which was injected subcutaneously together with topical imiquimod. The protocol used for the library was the immunoSEQ multiplex PCR assay. TCRdb re-hosts the immuneACCESS table, in-frame sequences only. Its copies lack some clones; in the studies checked, an unresolved V gene accounts for under half of them, and the cause for the rest is not known. The sample table holds about 120,000 clones, of which roughly 75% were seen once. The biggest ten clones account for under 7% of the sample. What these receptors recognize is not known. The sequencing used PBMCs, collected from a glioma patient whose treatment included an IDH1 peptide vaccine. The origin of the receptors is a middle-aged man with glioma.

This clone was recorded once. V is TRBV4-3 and J is TRBJ2-7; tentatively, D is TRBD2 (5 bases). This CDR3 comprises 15 residues. The V gene lost 0 bases and the J gene lost 1 base, with 10 bases spanning the gap. Germline V gene lookup returns CDR1 LGHNA and CDR2 YSLEER. CDR3 sequence reads: CASSQDLAGSYEQYF. DNA of the CDR3: TGCGCCAGCAGCCAAGACCTAGCCGGTTCCTACGAGCAGTACTTC.

The chain is built from TRBV5-6 and TRBJ1-3; TRBD1 agrees at 7 bases. CDR1 SGHDT and CDR2 YYEEEE come from the germline V gene. The CDR3 covers 14 residues. Losses at the gene ends were 4 bases for V and 3 bases for J; bases not matched to a gene: 4. The CDR3 DNA is TGTGCCAGCAGCCCAGGGGGAATTGGAAACACCATATATTTT. Amino acid sequence: CASSPGGIGNTIYF.

CDR3 protein: CASSLKGADEKLFF. The CDR3 nucleotides are TGTGCCAGCAGCTTAAAAGGGGCTGATGAAAAACTGTTTTTT. The V and J genes are TRBV7-2 and TRBJ1-4; D possibly corresponds to TRBD1 (5 bases). V dropped 2 bases and J dropped 6 bases, with 10 bases sitting between them. This CDR3 comprises 14 residues. Germline V gives CDR1 SGHTA, CDR2 FQGNSA.

The V call is TRBV7-6, the J call TRBJ2-1, with D perhaps matching TRBD2 (5 bases). The CDR3 consists of 16 residues. V lost 4 bases to trimming and J lost 10 bases, with 23 bases between them. Germline V gives CDR1 SGHVS, CDR2 FNYEAQ. CDR3 residues: CASSSIVASRYKEQFF. The CDR3 nucleotides are TGTGCCAGCAGCTCTATCGTGGCTAGCAGGTATAAGGAGCAGTTCTTC.

The gene calls are TRBV27 and TRBJ1-4; 8 nucleotides align to TRBD1. Trimming cost V 6 bases and J 6 bases; bases outside gene matches: 9. This CDR3 spans 15 amino acids. Germline V gene data show CDR1 as MNHEY and CDR2 as SMNVEV (reference sequence). CDR3 protein: CASRRRQGRDEKLFF. The CDR3 nucleotides read TGTGCCAGCAGACGTCGACAGGGGCGGGATGAAAAACTGTTTTTT.

This clone has ten or more counts. J is TRBJ1-5 and V is TRBV27, with a weak D call TRBD1 (5 bases). Germline lookup yields CDR1 MNHEY and CDR2 SMNVEV (reference sequence). Trimming shortened V by 3 bases and J by 4 bases, and 13 bases separated the two germline ends. The CDR3 totals 15 residues. This chain's CDR3 is CASSLVWGLNQPQHF. CDR3 coding DNA: TGTGCCAGCAGTTTGGTTTGGGGACTGAATCAGCCCCAGCATTTT.

The gene calls are TRBV5-5 and TRBJ2-7, with 8 bases lining up with TRBD2. With 6 bases clipped from V and 6 bases from J, the junction kept 5 bases outside the gene matches. Germline lookup yields CDR1 SGHKS and CDR2 YYEKEE (reference sequence). This CDR3 spans 12 amino acids. CDR3 protein: CASNQAGGEQYF. Written as DNA, the CDR3 is TGTGCCAGCAACCAGGCGGGGGGCGAGCAGTACTTC.